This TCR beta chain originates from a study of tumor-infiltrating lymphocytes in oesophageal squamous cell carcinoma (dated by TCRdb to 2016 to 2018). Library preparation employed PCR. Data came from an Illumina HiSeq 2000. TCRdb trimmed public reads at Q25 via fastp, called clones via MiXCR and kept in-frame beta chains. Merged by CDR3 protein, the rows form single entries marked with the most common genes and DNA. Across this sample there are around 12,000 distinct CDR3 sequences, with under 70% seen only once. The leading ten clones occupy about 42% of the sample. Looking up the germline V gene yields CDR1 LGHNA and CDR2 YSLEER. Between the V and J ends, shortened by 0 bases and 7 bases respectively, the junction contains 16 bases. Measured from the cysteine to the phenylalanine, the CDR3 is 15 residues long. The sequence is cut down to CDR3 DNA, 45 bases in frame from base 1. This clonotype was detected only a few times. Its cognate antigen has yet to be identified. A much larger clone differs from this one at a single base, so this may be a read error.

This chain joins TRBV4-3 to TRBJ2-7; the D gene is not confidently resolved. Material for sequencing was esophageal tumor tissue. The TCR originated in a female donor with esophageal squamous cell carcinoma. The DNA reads TGCGCCAGCAGCCAAGATACCCAAATTCTGAATGAGCAGTACTTC. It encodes CASSQDTQILNEQYF.